The rows below give T cell receptor beta chains drawn from one sample of a study of CD8 T cells in Susac syndrome. In TCRdb, the immunoSEQ multiplex PCR reads were re-called with MiXCR into one record per CDR3 protein. The table has 250,000 to 350,000 distinct CDR3 sequences, approximately 84% seen once. Material for sequencing was CD8+ T cells from PBMCs. Receptors were obtained from a human donor with multiple sclerosis. The CDR3 runs from the conserved cysteine through the conserved F or W. A D gene is named only where the DNA matches it firmly. Clone size, where shown, is once, few, many, or a class for clones that have expanded.

clone_size,j_call,d_call,v_call,cdr3_aa,cdr3_nt
-,TRBJ2-7,-,TRBV30,CAWNADTTVSYEQYF,TGTGCCTGGAATGCAGACACTACCGTCTCCTACGAGCAGTACTTC
-,TRBJ2-1,TRBD2,TRBV29-1,CSVEDAGGSYNEQFF,TGCAGCGTTGAAGATGCGGGAGGTTCCTACAATGAGCAGTTCTTC
-,TRBJ2-1,-,TRBV12-3/TRBV12-4,CASSLRQGGTYNEQFF,TGTGCCAGCAGTTTACGGCAGGGGGGGACCTACAATGAGCAGTTCTTC
-,TRBJ2-7,-,TRBV7-9,CASTPSRDGSYEQYF,TGTGCCAGCACTCCGAGCCGGGACGGTAGCTACGAGCAGTACTTC
-,TRBJ1-5,-,TRBV24-1,CATSDLGPGEEGNQPQHF,TGTGCCACCAGTGATTTGGGACCAGGGGAGGAGGGAAATCAGCCCCAGCATTTT
-,TRBJ2-7,-,TRBV28,CASSLLGRDYEQYF,TGTGCCAGCAGTTTACTAGGACGGGACTACGAGCAGTACTTC
-,TRBJ2-2,TRBD2,TRBV19,CASTASGRSGTGELFF,TGTGCCAGTACGGCTAGCGGGAGGTCGGGCACCGGGGAGCTGTTTTTT
-,TRBJ2-4,-,TRBV12-3/TRBV12-4,CASSVAVWDIQYF,TGTGCCAGCAGTGTGGCAGTGTGGGACATTCAGTACTTC
-,TRBJ1-5,-,TRBV25-1,CASSGRETDQPQHF,TGTGCCAGCAGTGGCAGGGAGACCGATCAGCCCCAGCATTTT
once,TRBJ1-1,-,TRBV29-1,CSVLGNTEAFF,TGCAGCGTTCTTGGAAACACTGAAGCTTTCTTT
-,TRBJ2-3,TRBD2,TRBV28,CASAPPPATSSTDTQYF,TGTGCCAGCGCACCTCCCCCGGCGACTAGCAGCACAGATACGCAGTATTTT
-,TRBJ2-7,-,TRBV10-3,CAIREDSHEQYF,TGTGCCATCAGAGAAGACAGCCACGAGCAGTACTTC
-,TRBJ2-3,-,TRBV5-1,CASSLLRSTDTQYF,TGCGCCAGCAGCTTGTTGCGGAGCACAGATACGCAGTATTTT
once,TRBJ2-1,-,TRBV12-3/TRBV12-4,CASSFDEQFF,TGTGCCAGCAGTTTCGATGAGCAGTTCTTC
-,TRBJ1-2,-,TRBV9,CASRKGEGGYTF,TGTGCCAGCAGAAAAGGGGAGGGGGGCTACACCTTC
-,TRBJ1-2,TRBD1,TRBV10-3,CAIIPSDRVGGYTF,TGTGCCATCATCCCCAGTGACAGGGTTGGAGGCTACACCTTC
once,TRBJ2-1,TRBD2,TRBV27,CASTPSGSVFEQFF,TGTGCCAGCACCCCTAGCGGGAGTGTATTTGAGCAGTTCTTC
-,TRBJ2-2,-,TRBV28,CASSLTGNTGELFF,TGTGCCAGCAGTTTAACAGGGAACACCGGGGAGCTGTTTTTT
-,TRBJ1-2,TRBD1,TRBV11-2,CASSNDRDRVSNGYTF,TGTGCCAGCAGCAATGACCGGGACAGGGTGAGTAATGGCTACACCTTC
-,TRBJ2-1,-,TRBV7-3,CASSLHGYNEQFF,TGTGCCAGCAGCCTCCACGGTTACAATGAGCAGTTCTTC
-,TRBJ2-5,-,TRBV9,CASSEASFEATQYF,TGTGCCAGCAGCGAAGCTAGCTTTGAAGCGACCCAGTACTTC
-,TRBJ2-2,TRBD2,TRBV27,CASSSLAVTGELFF,TGTGCCAGCAGTTCGCTAGCGGTTACCGGGGAGCTGTTTTTT
-,TRBJ2-2,-,TRBV28,CASIEWDGGELFF,TGTGCCAGCATCGAATGGGATGGCGGGGAGCTGTTTTTT
-,TRBJ2-2,TRBD1,TRBV28,CASSPLGQGAGELFF,TGTGCCAGCAGTCCCCTGGGACAGGGAGCCGGGGAGCTGTTTTTT
once,TRBJ2-1,TRBD2,TRBV18,CASSPPKGLGRGKNEQFF,TGTGCCAGCTCACCACCGAAGGGACTAGGGCGAGGGAAGAATGAGCAGTTCTTC
few,TRBJ2-7,TRBD1,TRBV27,CASSLGTGNQQYF,TGTGCCAGCAGTTTGGGGACAGGGAACCAGCAGTACTTC
-,TRBJ2-7,-,TRBV6-2/TRBV6-3,CASSYSKVAGPNSYEQYF,TGTGCCAGCAGTTACTCGAAGGTGGCGGGCCCCAACTCCTACGAGCAGTACTTC
once,TRBJ1-2,-,TRBV7-9,CASSPGLPSTF,TGTGCCAGCAGCCCGGGACTTCCCTCGACCTTC
once,TRBJ2-5,TRBD2,TRBV3-1,CASSGTSGEETQYF,TGTGCCAGCAGCGGAACTAGCGGAGAAGAGACCCAGTACTTC
-,TRBJ2-3,-,TRBV11-2,CASSLRAGTGDTQYF,TGTGCCAGCAGCTTAAGGGCGGGAACGGGAGATACGCAGTATTTT
-,TRBJ2-1,TRBD2,TRBV12-5,CASGATSGEYSEQFF,TGTGCTAGTGGTGCAACTAGCGGGGAGTACAGTGAGCAGTTCTTC
-,TRBJ2-1,-,TRBV2,CASSENPGAHNEQFF,TGTGCCAGCAGTGAAAATCCCGGGGCCCACAATGAGCAGTTCTTC
-,TRBJ2-1,-,TRBV4-1,CASGTINEQFF,TGCGCCAGCGGGACAATCAATGAGCAGTTCTTC
-,TRBJ2-2,TRBD1,TRBV28,CASSFGQGWRNTGELFF,TGTGCCAGCAGCTTCGGACAGGGCTGGAGGAACACCGGGGAGCTGTTTTTT
-,TRBJ1-2,-,TRBV10-3,CAISEMGAPDYGYTF,TGTGCCATCAGTGAAATGGGGGCGCCTGACTATGGCTACACCTTC
-,TRBJ2-7,-,TRBV25-1,CASSEQGAYEQYF,TGTGCCAGCAGTGAACAGGGAGCCTACGAGCAGTACTTC
few,TRBJ1-5,-,TRBV6-5,CASSLARGSNQPQHF,TGTGCCAGCAGTTTGGCGAGGGGGAGCAATCAGCCCCAGCATTTT
-,TRBJ2-7,-,TRBV7-9,CASSEDYYYEQYF,TGTGCCAGCAGCGAGGACTATTATTACGAGCAGTACTTC
once,TRBJ2-7,TRBD1,TRBV27,CASSVRDRGYEQYF,TGTGCCAGCAGTGTCCGGGACAGGGGCTACGAGCAGTACTTC
few,TRBJ2-7,-,TRBV6-1,CASSEYAGYEQYF,TGTGCCAGCAGTGAATATGCGGGATACGAGCAGTACTTC